Following are 12 T cell receptor beta chains from one sample sequenced in a study of Ad26.COV2.S vaccination and SARS-CoV-2 variants. Method: immunoSEQ multiplex PCR; TCRdb's copy keeps in-frame clones and lacks some. This table has about 400,000 clones, 75% to 90% appearing once. Indicated treatment: about 20 received Ad26.COV2.S at low or high dose, single or two shots; about five received placebo; per-sample allocation not given. Sampling was done on day 63 after the first vaccine or placebo injection. Sequences were derived from peripheral blood, sampled in a trial of Ad26.COV2.S vaccine versus placebo. Receptor source: a person aged 18-65 years who received the Ad26.COV2.S COVID-19 vaccine or a placebo.

The chain carries TRBV7-9 and TRBJ1-2, with 8 positions matching TRBD1. V shed 4 bases, J shed 2 bases, and the junction held 6 bases outside the gene matches. CDR1 SEHNR and CDR2 FQNEAQ come from the germline V gene (reference sequence). The CDR3 covers 15 residues. The CDR3 sequence: CASSSWTGKNYGYTF. For the CDR3, the DNA is TGTGCCAGCAGCTCCTGGACAGGGAAGAACTATGGCTACACCTTC.

The table lists this clone with a count of one. The chain links TRBV5-1 to TRBJ1-1; perhaps TRBD1 as D (6 bases). Trimming removed 4 bases at V and 4 bases at J, with 17 bases between. Germline-derived CDR1 and CDR2 are SGHRS and YFSETQ. The CDR3 is made up of 15 amino acids. DNA for the CDR3: TGCGCCAGCAGCGCAGGACAGCAAGGGGTCACTGAAGCTTTCTTT. Its protein product is CASSAGQQGVTEAFF.

The rearrangement links TRBV4-1 to TRBJ2-1; TRBD2 might be the D (5 bases). The CDR3 length is 15 residues. The V end was cut by 1 base, the J end by 0 bases, with 7 bases between. Germline V gene lookup returns CDR1 MGHRA and CDR2 YSYEKL. The CDR3 spells CASSQARGSYNEQFF. In DNA, the CDR3 is TGCGCCAGCAGCCAAGCACGGGGCTCCTACAATGAGCAGTTCTTC.

For the CDR3, the DNA is TGTGCCAGCAGCCGGGAATACAATCAGCCCCAGCATTTT. It translates to CASSREYNQPQHF. The V and J genes are TRBV7-2 and TRBJ1-5; no firm D call. This CDR3 spans 13 amino acids. V was clipped by 5 bases and J by 3 bases, with 8 bases between them. Germline assignment: CDR1 SGHTA and CDR2 FQGNSA.

Concerning this clone: Within the sample, other DNA sequences also encode this same CDR3. The chain is built from TRBV18 and TRBJ2-7, with 8 bases matching TRBD1. Germline values: CDR1 KGHSH, CDR2 LQKENI. The CDR3 spans 15 residues. V lost 1 base and J lost 2; bases outside the gene matches: 4. CDR3 nucleotide sequence: TGTGCCAGCTCACCACGGACAGGGTCTCCCTACGAGCAGTACTTC. It encodes CASSPRTGSPYEQYF.

The CDR3 is CASSLGRLREQFF. CDR3 DNA sequence: TGTGCCAGCAGCTTAGGTCGGCTACGGGAGCAGTTCTTC. J is TRBJ2-1 and V is TRBV7-6; D not resolved. The ends were cut back, 1 base at V and 10 bases at J, with 11 bases in the middle. The germline gives CDR1 SGHVS, CDR2 FNYEAQ. The CDR3 is made up of 13 amino acids.

This chain connects TRBV2 to TRBJ1-2, with 8 positions matching TRBD1. Germline V gives CDR1 SNHLY, CDR2 FYNNEI. V trimming: 3 bases; J trimming: 7 bases; junction bases outside the gene matches: 4. The length of the CDR3 is 13 residues. CDR3 bases: TGTGCCAGCAGTGATCGAACAGGGGGTGGCTACACCTTC. This translates into CASSDRTGGGYTF.

This clone was seen more than once but under ten times. The V and J genes are TRBV5-4 and TRBJ1-1; no definite D call. The ends were cut back, 0 bases at V and 3 bases at J, with 6 bases in the middle. This CDR3 has 13 amino acids. The V gene's germline CDR1 is SGHNT and CDR2 YYREEE (reference sequence). This CDR3 is CASSLESHTEAFF. As DNA, the CDR3 is TGTGCCAGCAGCTTGGAGTCGCACACTGAAGCTTTCTTT.

In this sample, this clone turned up once. The chain joins TRBV24-1 to TRBJ2-2; D gene uncertain. The CDR3 has 17 residues. The ends were cut back, 2 bases at V and 4 bases at J, with 16 bases in the middle. CDR1 and CDR2 from the germline V gene are KGHDR and SFDVKD. The CDR3: CATSDSDLIVGTGELFF. The CDR3 DNA reads TGTGCCACCAGTGATTCGGACCTAATAGTCGGCACCGGGGAGCTGTTTTTT.

The chain employs TRBV6-5 and TRBJ2-7; 7 bases are a match to TRBD1. Germline lookup yields CDR1 MNHEY and CDR2 SVGAGI. Germline trimming cut 0 bases from V and 4 bases from J; bases unmatched to any gene: 3. The CDR3 is 14 amino acids. CDR3 sequence (DNA): TGTGCCAGCAGTTACTCTGTACAGGGGTACGAGCAGTACTTC. Translating it yields CASSYSVQGYEQYF.

This clone was recorded a few times. The rearrangement uses TRBV12-3 or TRBV12-4 and TRBJ1-5, with unresolved D. There are 13 residues in the CDR3. The V gene lost 8 bases and the J gene lost 6 bases, with 14 bases spanning the gap. Here the CDR3 DNA reads TGTGCCAGCGGCCCCTACATGGGTCAGCCCCAGCATTTT. Amino acid sequence: CASGPYMGQPQHF.

V gene TRBV7-9 combines with J gene TRBJ1-1, with D perhaps matching TRBD1 (6 bases). CDR3 length: 13 residues. Germline CDR1 and CDR2: SEHNR and FQNEAQ (reference sequence). V lost 6 bases and J lost 7, with 15 bases in between. The CDR3 DNA follows: TGTGCCAGCAGTCGGACAGACGGTTATGAAGCTTTCTTT. This encodes CASSRTDGYEAFF. Full variable domain (remainder filled in from reference TRBV7-9 and TRBJ1-1): DTGVSQNPRHKITKRGQNVTFRCDPISEHNRLYWYRQTLGQGPEFLTYFQNEAQLEKSRLLSDRFSAERPKGSFSTLEIQRTEQGDSAMYLCASSRTDGYEAFFGQGTRLTVV.